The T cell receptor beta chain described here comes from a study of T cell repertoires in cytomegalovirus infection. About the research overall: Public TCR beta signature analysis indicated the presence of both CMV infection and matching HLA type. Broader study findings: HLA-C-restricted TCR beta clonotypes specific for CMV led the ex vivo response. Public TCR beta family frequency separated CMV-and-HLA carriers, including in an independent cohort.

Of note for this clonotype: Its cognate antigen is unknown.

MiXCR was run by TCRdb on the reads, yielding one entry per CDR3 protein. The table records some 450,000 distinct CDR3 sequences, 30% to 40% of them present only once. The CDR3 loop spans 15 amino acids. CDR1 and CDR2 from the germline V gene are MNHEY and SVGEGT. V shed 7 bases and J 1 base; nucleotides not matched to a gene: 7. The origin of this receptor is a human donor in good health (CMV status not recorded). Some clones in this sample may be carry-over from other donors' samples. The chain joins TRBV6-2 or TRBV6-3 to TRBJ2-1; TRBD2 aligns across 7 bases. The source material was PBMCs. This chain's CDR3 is CASITSGGSYNEQFF. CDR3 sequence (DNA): TGTGCCAGCATAACCTCGGGGGGTTCCTACAATGAGCAGTTCTTC.